The 12 T cell receptor beta chains reported below all come from one sample, sequenced in a study of shared clonotypes between healthy human individuals. Assay used: immunoSEQ multiplex PCR; TCRdb lists only in-frame clones, some missing. The sample records 600,000 to 750,000 clones, roughly 91% being singletons. Sequencing was performed on memory CD8+ T cells from PBMCs. Subset denoted: CD45RO+ cells pooled with CCR7-negative TemRA cells. These TCRs come from a man aged 18 to 29 in good health. Some clones in this sample may be carry-over from other donors' samples.

This chain connects TRBV28 to TRBJ1-2; D is perhaps TRBD1 (5 bases). V was trimmed by 5 bases and J by 4 bases, leaving 14 bases between them. There are 14 residues in the CDR3. Per germline, CDR1 MDHEN and CDR2 SYDVKM. The CDR3 sequence is CASSPGWDVYGYTF. DNA for the CDR3: TGTGCCAGCAGTCCGGGGTGGGACGTCTATGGCTACACCTTC.

The chain couples TRBV28 to TRBJ2-1; D uncertain. CDR1 and CDR2 (germline): MDHEN, SYDVKM. The CDR3 runs to 13 residues. V gave up 3 bases and J gave up 3 bases, with 6 bases separating them. The CDR3 DNA is TGTGCCAGCAGTTTTGGGATCTACAATGAGCAGTTCTTC. It is translated as CASSFGIYNEQFF.

The gene calls are TRBV7-9 and TRBJ1-3; D is ambiguous. The V end was cut by 3 bases, the J end by 8 bases, with 11 bases between. Germline V gives CDR1 SEHNR, CDR2 FQNEAQ (reference sequence). This CDR3 contains 13 residues. The CDR3 sequence: CASSLVLEDTIYF. CDR3 sequence (DNA): TGTGCCAGCAGCTTGGTTCTGGAGGACACCATATATTTT.

As regards this clone: The same CDR3 is also encoded by other DNA sequences in this sample. This sequence joins TRBV28 and TRBJ1-5; D ambiguous. Germline CDR1 reads MDHEN; CDR2 reads SYDVKM. The V and J ends lost 3 bases and 2 bases respectively, with 2 bases between them. This CDR3 contains 12 residues. The CDR3 protein is CASSLGNQPQHF. DNA for the CDR3: TGTGCCAGCAGTTTGGGCAATCAGCCCCAGCATTTT.

The V call is TRBV29-1, the J call TRBJ2-7; TRBD1 matches at 7 bases. The ends lost 6 bases at V and 1 base at J; junction bases unmatched: 6. This CDR3 is built from 13 residues. Germline CDR1 SQVTM, CDR2 ANQGSEA. The CDR3: CSVQGPGSYEQYF. The DNA of the CDR3 is TGCAGCGTACAGGGGCCAGGGTCCTACGAGCAGTACTTC.

A note on this clone: Other nucleotide sequences from this sample produce the same CDR3. This chain connects TRBV7-9 to TRBJ2-2; possibly TRBD1 for D (6 bases). This CDR3 is 13 amino acids long. The V and J ends lost 3 bases and 6 bases respectively, with 8 bases between them. The germline V gene encodes CDR1 SEHNR and CDR2 FQNEAQ (reference sequence). The CDR3: CASSFGGPGELFF. CDR3 nucleotides: TGTGCCAGCAGCTTTGGGGGCCCCGGGGAGCTGTTTTTT.

The chain uses TRBV7-6 and TRBJ1-5, with D maybe TRBD1 (5 bases). Trimming removed 4 bases at V and 6 bases at J, with 13 bases between. This CDR3 comprises 14 residues. CDR1 and CDR2 (germline): SGHVS, FNYEAQ. The CDR3 sequence: CASSSREMGQPQHF. DNA of the CDR3: TGTGCCAGCAGCTCCAGGGAAATGGGTCAGCCCCAGCATTTT.

V gene TRBV7-9 combines with J gene TRBJ1-2, with D maybe TRBD1 (5 bases). Germline lookup yields CDR1 SEHNR and CDR2 FQNEAQ (reference sequence). Trimming stripped 0 bases from V and 4 bases from J, with 9 bases between. This CDR3 spans 14 amino acids. CDR3 sequence reads: CASSLAGRAYGYTF. CDR3 DNA: TGTGCCAGCAGCTTAGCTGGCAGGGCCTATGGCTACACCTTC. Variable domain in full (rest from reference TRBV7-9 and TRBJ1-2): DTGVSQNPRHKITKRGQNVTFRCDPISEHNRLYWYRQTLGQGPEFLTYFQNEAQLEKSRLLSDRFSAERPKGSFSTLEIQRTEQGDSAMYLCASSLAGRAYGYTFGSGTRLTVV.

J is TRBJ2-7 and V is TRBV7-9; TRBD1 matches 7 bases. J gave up 2 bases and V 1 base, and 11 bases lay outside the gene matches. The CDR3 totals 17 residues. Germline CDR1 and CDR2: SEHNR and FQNEAQ (reference sequence). CDR3 protein: CASSLGTEGQLAYEQYF. The CDR3 DNA reads TGTGCCAGCAGCTTAGGGACAGAGGGACAGCTCGCCTACGAGCAGTACTTC.

The J gene is TRBJ2-7, the V gene TRBV11-2; 12 nucleotides match TRBD2. Looked up from germline, CDR1 is SGHAT and CDR2 is FQNNGV. After removal of 5 bases from V and 4 bases from J, the junction contained 6 bases not matched to a gene. The length of the CDR3 is 15 residues. The CDR3 DNA sequence: TGTGCCAGCAGCGTTGGAACTAGCGGGAGGTACGAGCAGTACTTC. It specifies CASSVGTSGRYEQYF.

The chain carries TRBV4-1 and TRBJ2-5; D gene uncertain. Between the trimmed V and J ends, which lost 0 bases and 7 bases, there was a span of 12 bases. There are 14 residues in the CDR3. Germline V CDR1 and CDR2: MGHRA, YSYEKL. CDR3 in amino acids: CASSQETGSVTQYF. Written as DNA, the CDR3 is TGCGCCAGCAGCCAAGAGACCGGGTCGGTGACCCAGTACTTC.

DNA for the CDR3: TGTGCCAGCACCTCCAGAGTTTCCAATGAGCAGTTCTTC. Encoded protein: CASTSRVSNEQFF. The chain is built from TRBV27 and TRBJ2-1; D gene unclear. Germline-derived CDR1 and CDR2 are MNHEY and SMNVEV (reference sequence). The ends were cut back, 7 bases at V and 6 bases at J, with 13 bases in the middle. The length of the CDR3 is 13 residues.